What follows is one T cell receptor (beta chain) and its context. The CDR3 spans 12 residues. With 5 bases clipped from V and 8 bases from J, the junction kept 5 bases outside the gene matches. Germline V gene data show CDR1 as SGHTA and CDR2 as FQGNSA. The sample originates from a study of blood T cell repertoires in COVID-19. Across the whole study: Samples came from the United States, Italy and Spain, spanning acute and convalescent COVID-19. Nucleic acid was either cDNA or gDNA, and it came from T cells, B-cell-depleted T cells, or PBMCs.

Original processing methods: Cell counts per sample came from amplifying reference gene primers. Measured with immunoSEQ multiplex PCR; TCRdb has only the in-frame clones, and not every one. The DNA was the basis for D and trimming; V, J and clone size are from that table. The sample records a few hundred thousand clones, approximately 86% being singletons. The sample comprised peripheral blood. The chain uses TRBV7-2 and TRBJ1-2; 7 nucleotides line up with TRBD1. The clonotype originates from a woman aged 70-85 years with active or convalescent COVID-19. The CDR3 DNA follows: TGTGCCAGCAGCCCGAGGACAGGCGGCTACACCTTC. Translating gives CASSPRTGGYTF.